A single sample gave rise to the 28 T cell receptor beta chains below, sequenced in a study of cytomegalovirus exposure and HLA in healthy donors. This PCR relied on a set of 60 Vbeta primers and 13 Jbeta primers. Method: immunoSEQ multiplex PCR; TCRdb's copy keeps in-frame clones and lacks some. Recorded here are 180,000 or so clones; the top ten clones represent less than 0.9%. Sequencing input: PBMCs. These receptor sequences come from a boy aged 5-17 years in good health and CMV-seronegative.

This chain links TRBV30 with TRBJ2-7; TRBD1 aligns across 8 bases. Per germline, CDR1 GTSNPN and CDR2 SVGIG (reference sequence). Losses at the gene ends were 5 bases for V and 3 bases for J; bases not matched to a gene: 0. This CDR3 region has 11 residues. In nucleotides, the CDR3 is TGTGCCTGGGGACAGGGCTACGAGCAGTACTTC. Protein product: CAWGQGYEQYF.

This chain connects TRBV18 to TRBJ1-4; 9 bases fit TRBD1. Looked up from germline, CDR1 is KGHSH and CDR2 is LQKENI. V was clipped by 3 bases and J by 11 bases; unmatched bases: 4. The CDR3 spans 13 residues. CDR3 in DNA: TGTGCCAGCTCACCGGGGACAGGGTCGAAACTGTTTTTT. Translating gives CASSPGTGSKLFF.

This chain links TRBV6-1 with TRBJ1-3; D is ambiguous. The CDR3 spans 15 residues. The V and J ends lost 7 bases and 0 bases respectively, with 13 bases between them. CDR1 MNHNS and CDR2 SASEGT come from the germline V gene. The CDR3 region is CASMVYAFSGNTIYF. Here the CDR3 DNA reads TGTGCCAGCATGGTCTACGCCTTCTCTGGAAACACCATATATTTT.

This rearrangement joins TRBV7-5 to TRBJ1-3. TRBV7-5 is shown as a pseudogene. The CDR3 totals 14 residues. CDR3 coding DNA: TGTGTCAGAAGCTTAGTTGACTTTCGAAACACCATATATTTT. This encodes CVRSLVDFRNTIYF.

This chain links TRBV9 with TRBJ2-1, with D possibly TRBD2 on 6 matching bases. Trimming stripped 3 bases from V and 6 bases from J, with 25 bases between. Germline V gene sequence: CDR1 SGDLS, CDR2 YYNGEE. This CDR3 spans 18 amino acids. The CDR3, as DNA: TGTGCCAGCAGCGACTCCCACAAGCGGGCGTATCCCAGCAATGAGCAGTTCTTC. Protein product: CASSDSHKRAYPSNEQFF.

The chain carries TRBV9 and TRBJ2-2, with TRBD2 identical over 8 bases. The J segment lost 7 bases and the V segment lost 0 bases, leaving 5 bases of the junction unmatched. Germline CDR1 is SGDLS and CDR2 is YYNGEE. This CDR3 is built from 15 residues. The CDR3 region has the DNA TGTGCCAGCAGCGTAGCGGGGGGGCCTGGCGGGGAGCTGTTTTTT. It translates to CASSVAGGPGGELFF. Drawing the rest from reference TRBV9 and TRBJ2-2, the complete variable domain is DSGVTQTPKHLITATGQRVTLRCSPRSGDLSVYWYQQSLDQGLQFLIQYYNGEERAKGNILERFSAQQFPDLHSELNLSSLELGDSALYFCASSVAGGPGGELFFGEGSRLTVL.

The rearrangement joins TRBV7-2 to TRBJ2-6, with D uncertain. Per the germline V gene, CDR1 is SGHTA and CDR2 is FQGNSA. V shed 1 base and J shed 3 bases, with 4 bases lying between them. The CDR3 is 14 residues long. CDR3 amino acids: CASSLVRGANVLTF. The CDR3 nucleotides are TGTGCCAGCAGCTTAGTTCGTGGGGCCAACGTCCTGACTTTC.

The rearrangement uses TRBV13 and TRBJ2-7; no firm D call. The CDR3 extends over 15 amino acids. The V gene's germline CDR1 is PRHDT and CDR2 FYEKMQ (reference sequence). V was cut by 5 bases and J by 6 bases, with 20 bases left in between. CDR3 sequence: CASSDRPEDLGEQYF. Here the CDR3 DNA reads TGTGCCAGCAGCGATCGACCCGAAGACTTAGGCGAGCAGTACTTC.

The chain couples TRBV7-3 to TRBJ1-4; 7 positions agree with TRBD1. Germline CDR1 reads SGHTA; CDR2 reads FQGTGA. The CDR3 is made up of 16 amino acids. Unmatched junction bases numbered 6, after V lost 5 bases and J lost 0 bases. The CDR3 sequence: CASSPGGGATNEKLFF. DNA for the CDR3: TGTGCCAGCAGCCCAGGGGGTGGAGCAACTAATGAAAAACTGTTTTTT.

CDR3 protein: CASSLETVTEAFF. The CDR3 nucleotides are TGTGCCAGCAGCTTAGAAACGGTGACTGAAGCTTTCTTT. The chain combines TRBV7-9 with TRBJ1-1; D is unresolved. Germline lookup yields CDR1 SEHNR and CDR2 FQNEAQ (reference sequence). The CDR3 loop spans 13 amino acids. The V end was cut by 1 base, the J end by 5 bases, with 8 bases between.

The chain links TRBV4-1 to TRBJ2-2; 8 bases are a match to TRBD1. Per the germline V gene, CDR1 is MGHRA and CDR2 is YSYEKL. The CDR3 extends over 16 amino acids. The junction had 10 bases not matched to a gene; V was cut back by 4 bases and J by 6 bases. The CDR3, as DNA: TGCGCCAGCAGCCGCGGACAGGGCGGGAATTCCGGGGAGCTGTTTTTT. Encoded protein: CASSRGQGGNSGELFF.

The chain couples TRBV10-1 to TRBJ2-7, with 8 nucleotides matching TRBD2. Losses at the gene ends were 3 bases for V and 0 bases for J; bases not matched to a gene: 22. The CDR3 length is 21 residues. From germline, CDR1 is WNHNN and CDR2 SYGVQD (reference sequence). CDR3 region: CASSEFWTSLHSLTGSYEQYF. The CDR3 DNA reads TGCGCCAGCAGTGAATTTTGGACTAGCCTACACTCTTTAACGGGCTCCTACGAGCAGTACTTC.

The CDR3 region is CASRPAGASYEQYF. CDR3 DNA: TGTGCCAGCCGCCCCGCGGGGGCCTCCTACGAGCAGTACTTC. This chain uses TRBV4-2 with TRBJ2-7, with D perhaps TRBD2 (7 bases). The ends were cut back, 8 bases at V and 0 bases at J, with 14 bases in the middle. The CDR3 covers 14 residues. Germline loops: CDR1 LGHNA, CDR2 YNFKEQ.

V and J are TRBV5-8 and TRBJ2-7, with D perhaps matching TRBD2 (6 bases). Germline V lookup: CDR1 SGHTS, CDR2 YDEGEE. The ends were cut back, 5 bases at V and 0 bases at J, with 21 bases in the middle. The CDR3 covers 17 residues. The CDR3 coding sequence is TGTGCCAGCAGACCAGCACGGGACTTCTCTGGCTCCTACGAGCAGTACTTC. This codes for CASRPARDFSGSYEQYF.

This chain links TRBV27 with TRBJ2-1; weak D call: TRBD2 (6 bases). Germline V gene data show CDR1 as MNHEY and CDR2 as SMNVEV (reference sequence). The CDR3 is 14 amino acids. The V and J ends lost 2 bases and 1 base respectively, with 6 bases between them. CDR3 coding DNA: TGTGCCAGCAGTTTAAGCGGGTCCTACAATGAGCAGTTCTTC. Translation: CASSLSGSYNEQFF.

J is TRBJ1-5 and V is TRBV6-6, with unresolved D. This CDR3 comprises 15 residues. Germline V lookup: CDR1 MNHNY, CDR2 SVGAGI (reference sequence). Trimming removed 7 bases from V and 2 bases from J, with 15 bases in between. The CDR3 DNA follows: TGTGCCAGCAAACTCGCCGAGAGGGGCAATCAGCCCCAGCATTTT. Its protein is CASKLAERGNQPQHF.

The V gene is TRBV6-5, the J gene TRBJ2-5, with D tentatively TRBD2 (6 bases). CDR1 is MNHEY and CDR2 is SVGAGI in the germline V gene. This CDR3 spans 13 amino acids. The ends were cut back, 2 bases at V and 6 bases at J, with 10 bases in the middle. The CDR3 loop is CASSYEAGKTQYF. The CDR3 DNA sequence: TGTGCCAGCAGTTACGAGGCGGGAAAGACCCAGTACTTC.

The rearrangement joins TRBV9 to TRBJ1-2, with unresolved D. V lost 3 bases to trimming and J lost 3 bases, with 9 bases between them. This CDR3 is 13 amino acids long. Germline lookup yields CDR1 SGDLS and CDR2 YYNGEE. CDR3 nucleotide sequence: TGTGCCAGCAGCGACCTCGAGGACTATGGCTACACCTTC. Its protein is CASSDLEDYGYTF. Complete variable domain (other parts from reference TRBV9 and TRBJ1-2): DSGVTQTPKHLITATGQRVTLRCSPRSGDLSVYWYQQSLDQGLQFLIQYYNGEERAKGNILERFSAQQFPDLHSELNLSSLELGDSALYFCASSDLEDYGYTFGSGTRLTVV.

This rearrangement joins TRBV19 to TRBJ2-7; D not certain. This CDR3 has 12 amino acids. Germline loops: CDR1 LNHDA, CDR2 SQIVND (reference sequence). Trimming shortened V by 3 bases and J by 2 bases, and 5 bases separated the two germline ends. Here the CDR3 DNA reads TGTGCCAGTAGTATGGGCACCTACGAGCAGTACTTC. This translates into CASSMGTYEQYF.

The chain carries TRBV13 and TRBJ1-4; 12 bases are shared with TRBD1. The CDR3 runs to 16 residues. The trim removed 4 bases at V and 7 bases at J, leaving 7 bases unmatched. CDR1 is PRHDT and CDR2 is FYEKMQ in the germline V gene (reference sequence). CDR3 amino acids: CASSSGTGGAVEKLFF. The CDR3 coding sequence is TGTGCCAGCAGCTCCGGGACAGGGGGCGCGGTTGAAAAACTGTTTTTT.

The genes are TRBV6-6 and TRBJ2-2; a weak D match, TRBD1 (6 bases). V was cut by 5 bases and J by 5 bases, with 9 bases left in between. The CDR3 is 13 residues long. Germline lookup yields CDR1 MNHNY and CDR2 SVGAGI (reference sequence). The CDR3 spells CASSGGETGELFF. As DNA, the CDR3 is TGTGCCAGCAGTGGGGGCGAGACCGGGGAGCTGTTTTTT.

The chain has TRBV5-1 and TRBJ2-7, with D perhaps matching TRBD2 (6 bases). This CDR3 is built from 17 residues. Trimming pared 4 bases from V and 3 bases from J, leaving 23 bases between. The germline CDR1 and CDR2 sequences are SGHRS and YFSETQ. CDR3 amino acids: CASSNKGGTLFYYEQYF. DNA of the CDR3: TGCGCCAGCAGCAACAAAGGAGGGACGCTTTTCTACTACGAGCAGTACTTC.

The V gene is TRBV7-9, the J gene TRBJ2-3; 9 bases align to TRBD1. Trimming removed 10 bases from V and 5 bases from J; junction bases left unmatched: 10. Germline V gene sequence: CDR1 SEHNR, CDR2 FQNEAQ (reference sequence). The CDR3 contains 14 residues. CDR3 amino acids: CATTRDRAEDTQYF. As DNA, the CDR3 is TGTGCCACCACCCGGGACAGGGCCGAAGATACGCAGTATTTT. Looking up the rest from reference TRBV7-9 and TRBJ2-3 gives the full variable domain: DTGVSQNPRHKITKRGQNVTFRCDPISEHNRLYWYRQTLGQGPEFLTYFQNEAQLEKSRLLSDRFSAERPKGSFSTLEIQRTEQGDSAMYLCATTRDRAEDTQYFGPGTRLTVL.

The chain recombines TRBV18 with TRBJ1-2, with 8 bases matching TRBD1. CDR1 is KGHSH and CDR2 is LQKENI in the germline V gene. CDR3 length: 12 residues. The ends lost 6 bases at V and 4 bases at J; junction bases unmatched: 1. The CDR3 DNA is TGTGCCAGCTCCGGACAGGGCTATGGCTACACCTTC. Protein sequence: CASSGQGYGYTF.

This sequence joins TRBV7-2 and TRBJ1-5; 9 bases fit TRBD1. V lost 8 bases and J lost 4; bases outside the gene matches: 9. The germline V gene encodes CDR1 SGHTA and CDR2 FQGNSA. The CDR3 has 15 residues. CDR3 sequence: CASVVGQGLNQPQHF. Here the CDR3 DNA reads TGTGCCAGCGTCGTCGGACAGGGGTTAAATCAGCCCCAGCATTTT.

This chain uses TRBV10-3 with TRBJ2-4; 7 bases align to TRBD1. Trimming removed 6 bases from V and 8 bases from J; junction bases left unmatched: 1. The CDR3 totals 11 residues. Germline CDR1 is ENHRY and CDR2 is SYGVKD. The CDR3 reads CAISQGDIQYF. The CDR3 DNA reads TGTGCCATCAGCCAGGGGGACATTCAGTACTTC.

The J gene is TRBJ2-7, the V gene TRBV27; TRBD1 agrees at 10 bases. Losses at the gene ends were 4 bases for V and 5 bases for J; bases not matched to a gene: 5. The germline gives CDR1 MNHEY, CDR2 SMNVEV (reference sequence). The CDR3 contains 14 residues. The CDR3 loop reads CASSYRDRGHEQYF. CDR3 sequence (DNA): TGTGCCAGCAGTTACCGGGACAGGGGCCACGAGCAGTACTTC.

The chain combines TRBV4-1 with TRBJ2-2, with TRBD1 matching 7 bases. Germline trimming cut 1 base from V and 0 bases from J; bases unmatched to any gene: 8. The V gene's germline CDR1 is MGHRA and CDR2 YSYEKL. This CDR3 contains 18 residues. CDR3 coding DNA: TGCGCCAGCAGCCAAGTTCGAAGGGGGCAGGCGAACACCGGGGAGCTGTTTTTT. It specifies CASSQVRRGQANTGELFF.